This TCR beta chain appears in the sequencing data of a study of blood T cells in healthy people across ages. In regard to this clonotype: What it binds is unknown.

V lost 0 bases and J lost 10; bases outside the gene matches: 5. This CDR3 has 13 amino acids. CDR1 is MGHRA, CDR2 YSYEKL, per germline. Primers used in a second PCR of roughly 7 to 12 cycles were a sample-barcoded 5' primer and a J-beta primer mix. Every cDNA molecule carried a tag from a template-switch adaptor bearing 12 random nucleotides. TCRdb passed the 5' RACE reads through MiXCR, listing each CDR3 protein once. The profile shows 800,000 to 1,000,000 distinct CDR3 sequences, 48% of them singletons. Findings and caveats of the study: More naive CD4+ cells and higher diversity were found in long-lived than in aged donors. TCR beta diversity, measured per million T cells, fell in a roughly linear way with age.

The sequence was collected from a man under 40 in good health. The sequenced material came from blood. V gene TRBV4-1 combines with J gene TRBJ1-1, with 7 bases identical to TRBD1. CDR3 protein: CASSQDLRDRAFF. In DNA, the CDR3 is TGCGCCAGCAGCCAAGATTTACGGGACAGAGCTTTCTTT.